Detailed here is one T cell receptor (beta chain). Trimming took 6 bases from V and 6 from J, leaving 14 bases between them. The CDR3 totals 13 residues. Germline-derived CDR1 and CDR2 are SGHRS and YFSETQ. The data derive from a study of shared clonotypes between healthy human individuals. TCRdb keeps only in-frame clones here, not all; method: immunoSEQ multiplex PCR. The repertoire holds some 2,500,000 clones, with 85% to 95% as singletons. The sequencing input was naive CD4+ T cells from PBMCs. Subset: CD45RA+ positively selected. The chain joins TRBV5-1 to TRBJ2-3; D gene uncertain. This clonotype originated in a man aged 18-30 years in good health. Some clones in this sample may be carry-over from other donors' samples. This CDR3 is CASTDGGFDTQYF. CDR3 nucleotides: TGCGCCAGCACCGACGGTGGATTTGATACGCAGTATTTT.